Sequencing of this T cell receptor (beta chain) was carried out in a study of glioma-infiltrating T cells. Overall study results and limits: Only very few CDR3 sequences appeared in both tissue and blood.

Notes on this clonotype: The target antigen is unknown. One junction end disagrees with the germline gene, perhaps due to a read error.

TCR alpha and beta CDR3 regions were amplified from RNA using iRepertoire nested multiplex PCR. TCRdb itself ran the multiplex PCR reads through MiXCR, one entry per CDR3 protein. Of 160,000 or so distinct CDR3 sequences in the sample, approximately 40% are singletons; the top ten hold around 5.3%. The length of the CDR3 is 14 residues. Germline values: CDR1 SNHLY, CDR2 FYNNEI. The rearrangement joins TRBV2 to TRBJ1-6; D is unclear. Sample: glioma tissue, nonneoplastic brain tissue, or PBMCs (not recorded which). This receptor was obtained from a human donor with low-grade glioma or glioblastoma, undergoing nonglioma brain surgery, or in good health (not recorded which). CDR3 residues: CASTLGFGNSPLQF. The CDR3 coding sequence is TGTGCCAGCACTTTAGGATTCGGGAATTCACCCCTCCAATTT.